This TCR beta chain emerged from a study of response to subunit inactivated influenza vaccine. This CDR3 comprises 14 residues. CDR1 is LGHDT and CDR2 is YNNKEL in the germline V gene (reference sequence). V was pared by 3 bases and J by 4 bases, with 11 bases between. General observations from the study: Authors suggested each seasonal influenza vaccination recruits few new T cells.

This clonotype has more than one count but fewer than ten. The antigen remains undetermined. Each CDR3 protein gets one entry after TCRdb re-called the RT-PCR reads with MiXCR. The table has roughly 500,000 distinct CDR3 sequences, 20% to 25% seen once. These data are also associated with another study on T cells expressing NK-cell markers. As that report states: TCR beta cDNA was made by 5'RACE template switching with UMIs. It was sorted CD3+CD56+NKG2C+, CD3+CD56+NKG2C- and CD3+CD56-NKG2C+ T cells that supplied the TCR beta repertoires. The study found dominant NKG2C+ clonotypes at about 1.0-8% of CD8+ T cells in about 6 donors. The CD3+CD56-NKG2C+ fraction of several donors was likewise dominated by these clonotypes.

This receptor was taken from a man aged 50-60 years who received an inactivated influenza vaccine. Sequencing used CD4+ T cells sorted from PBMCs, obtained 11 to 12 days after vaccination. The V call is TRBV3-1, the J call TRBJ2-3, with D perhaps matching TRBD1 (6 bases). As DNA, the CDR3 is TGTGCCAGCAGCCAGAGAGGGGGTGCAGATACGCAGTATTTT. It encodes CASSQRGGADTQYF.